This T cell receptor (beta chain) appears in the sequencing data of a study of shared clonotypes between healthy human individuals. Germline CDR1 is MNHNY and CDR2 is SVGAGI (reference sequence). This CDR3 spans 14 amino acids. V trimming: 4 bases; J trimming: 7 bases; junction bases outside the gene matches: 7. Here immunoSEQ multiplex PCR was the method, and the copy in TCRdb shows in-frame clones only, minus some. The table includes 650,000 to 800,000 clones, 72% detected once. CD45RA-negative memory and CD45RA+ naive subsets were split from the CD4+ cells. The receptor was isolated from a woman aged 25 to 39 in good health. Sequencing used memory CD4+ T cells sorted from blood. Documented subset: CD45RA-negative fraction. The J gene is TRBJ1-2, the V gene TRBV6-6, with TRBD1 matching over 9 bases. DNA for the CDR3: TGTGCCAGCAGTTCGTCACAGGGGGCTGGTGGCTACACCTTC. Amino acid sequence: CASSSSQGAGGYTF.